This T cell receptor beta chain was documented in a study of shared clonotypes between healthy human individuals. Here immunoSEQ multiplex PCR was the method, and the copy in TCRdb shows in-frame clones only, minus some. This sample has 110,000 or so clones, with around 71% found just once. CDR1 is SGHDT and CDR2 is YYEEEE in the germline V gene. V lost 1 base, J lost 4 bases, and 11 bases lay in between. The CDR3 is made up of 14 amino acids. This sequence was found in a woman aged 30 to 39 in good health. The source material was memory CD8+ T cells sorted from blood. Subset meaning: CD45RO+ cells pooled with CCR7-negative TemRA cells. The chain carries TRBV5-6 and TRBJ1-2; D not certain. The CDR3 region has the DNA TGTGCCAGCAGCTTGTTTGATAGGGTCTATGGCTACACCTTC. It yields the protein CASSLFDRVYGYTF. The entire variable domain, with the rest obtained from reference TRBV5-6 and TRBJ1-2, is as follows: DAGVTQSPTHLIKTRGQQVTLRCSPKSGHDTVSWYQQALGQGPQFIFQYYEEEERQRGNFPDRFSGHQFPNYSSELNVNALLLGDSALYLCASSLFDRVYGYTFGSGTRLTVV.